Shown below are 32 T cell receptor beta chains from a single sample sequenced in a study of blood T cell repertoires in COVID-19. TCRdb's copy holds only in-frame clones and misses some; the assay was immunoSEQ multiplex PCR. Of some 220,000 clones in the sample, about three quarters are singletons; the top ten hold approximately 7.2%. The sequenced sample was peripheral blood. These receptors originate from a woman aged 70-85 years with acute or convalescent COVID-19.

The rearrangement uses TRBV5-1 and TRBJ2-1, with a tentative D call TRBD2 (5 bases). In germline, CDR1 is SGHRS, CDR2 YFSETQ. The CDR3 sequence is 16 residues long. The V gene lost 0 bases and the J gene lost 0 bases, with 10 bases spanning the gap. Here the CDR3 DNA reads TGCGCCAGCAGCTTGGCCGGGGATAGCTCCTACAATGAGCAGTTCTTC. Its translation is CASSLAGDSSYNEQFF.

This chain joins TRBV12-3 or TRBV12-4 and TRBJ2-1; no clear D. V was shortened by 7 bases and J by 4 bases, with 11 bases between the two germline ends. This CDR3 is 13 amino acids long. CDR3 DNA sequence: TGTGCCAGCAATTTCGACGGGTACAATGAGCAGTTCTTC. Translating gives CASNFDGYNEQFF.

The chain uses TRBV24-1 and TRBJ2-1; TRBD1 matches 9 bases. CDR1 is KGHDR and CDR2 is SFDVKD in the germline V gene. CDR3 length: 13 residues. V lost 7 bases, J lost 7 bases, and 4 bases stayed unmatched. CDR3 coding DNA: TGTGCCACCAGCCGAGGGACAGGGAATGAGCAGTTCTTC. Translating gives CATSRGTGNEQFF.

This chain joins TRBV18 and TRBJ2-7, with a tentative D call TRBD2 (5 bases). Germline V lookup: CDR1 KGHSH, CDR2 LQKENI. The V gene lost 0 bases and the J gene lost 6 bases, with 9 bases spanning the gap. The CDR3 totals 13 residues. CDR3 coding DNA: TGTGCCAGCTCACCACCGGGCCGGGGCGAGCAGTACTTC. It codes for CASSPPGRGEQYF.

V gene TRBV3-1 (or the pseudogene TRBV3-2) combines with J gene TRBJ1-4; 9 bases fit TRBD1. V was clipped by 4 bases and J by 8 bases; unmatched bases: 11. The CDR3 has 16 residues. The germline gives CDR1 LGHDT, CDR2 YNNKEL (reference sequence). CDR3 protein: CASSPVRGQGVEKLFF. CDR3 DNA sequence: TGTGCCAGCAGCCCGGTCCGGGGACAGGGAGTCGAAAAACTGTTTTTT.

This clone was observed a handful of times. The chain links TRBV6-5 to TRBJ2-5; 10 nucleotides align to TRBD2. The J segment lost 3 bases and the V segment lost 2 bases, leaving 0 bases of the junction unmatched. CDR3 length equals 14 residues. Germline V CDR1 and CDR2: MNHEY, SVGAGI. CDR3 protein: CASSYTSGEETQYF. In nucleotides, the CDR3 is TGTGCCAGCAGTTACACTAGCGGGGAAGAGACCCAGTACTTC.

The chain combines TRBV5-6 with TRBJ1-4, with TRBD1 identical over 7 bases. Germline CDR1 SGHDT, CDR2 YYEEEE. The CDR3 has 14 residues. V lost 0 bases and J lost 7; bases outside the gene matches: 3. The CDR3 is CASSLETGSEKLFF. In DNA, the CDR3 is TGTGCCAGCAGCTTGGAGACAGGGAGTGAAAAACTGTTTTTT.

The chain uses TRBV4-3 and TRBJ2-5; tentative D call: TRBD2 (5 bases). The germline V gene has CDR1 LGHNA and CDR2 YSLEER. V lost 0 bases and J lost 0, with 11 bases in between. The CDR3 loop spans 16 amino acids. The CDR3 is CASSQDSRGHQETQYF. The CDR3 nucleotides read TGCGCCAGCAGCCAAGACTCCCGGGGTCACCAAGAGACCCAGTACTTC.

V is TRBV18 and J is TRBJ2-7; 7 nucleotides line up with TRBD1. Germline loops: CDR1 KGHSH, CDR2 LQKENI. The CDR3 contains 15 residues. With V trimmed by 5 bases and J by 6 bases, 13 bases remained unmatched. The CDR3 DNA reads TGTGCCAGCTCAGCCCCCCGACAGGGATTGGGCGAGCAGTACTTC. It is translated as CASSAPRQGLGEQYF. The full variable domain, completed using reference TRBV18 and TRBJ2-7, is NAGVMQNPRHLVRRRGQEARLRCSPMKGHSHVYWYRQLPEEGLKFMVYLQKENIIDESGMPKERFSAEFPKEGPSILRIQQVVRGDSAAYFCASSAPRQGLGEQYFGPGTRLTVT.

The J gene is TRBJ2-3, the V gene TRBV19; 11 bases agree with TRBD2. This CDR3 comprises 17 residues. Per the germline V gene, CDR1 is LNHDA and CDR2 is SQIVND (reference sequence). J was trimmed by 1 base and V by 2 bases; bases with no gene match: 5. The CDR3 spells CASSIRGLAARTDTQYF. CDR3 in DNA: TGTGCCAGTAGTATAAGGGGACTAGCGGCCCGCACAGATACGCAGTATTTT. Looking up the rest from reference TRBV19 and TRBJ2-3 gives the full variable domain: DGGITQSPKYLFRKEGQNVTLSCEQNLNHDAMYWYRQDPGQGLRLIYYSQIVNDFQKGDIAEGYSVSREKKESFPLTVTSAQKNPTAFYLCASSIRGLAARTDTQYFGPGTRLTVL.

The V and J genes are TRBV11-2 and TRBJ2-3, with D possibly matching TRBD2 (5 bases). CDR3 length equals 15 residues. From germline, CDR1 is SGHAT and CDR2 FQNNGV. Deletions cut 1 base from V and 6 bases from J, with 14 bases between. In DNA form, the CDR3 reads TGTGCCAGCAGCTTAGCCCGGCGGGTTGGCGATACGCAGTATTTT. It yields the protein CASSLARRVGDTQYF.

The sample holds a few counts of this clone. CDR3 in DNA: TGTGCCAGCAGCAAAACGGGGGGGCCGAGCTACAATGAGCAGTTCTTC. Its protein is CASSKTGGPSYNEQFF. The rearrangement joins TRBV7-4 to TRBJ2-1, with 8 bases lining up with TRBD2. This CDR3 is built from 16 residues. V trimming: 5 bases; J trimming: 3 bases; junction bases outside the gene matches: 9. The germline gives CDR1 SGHVT, CDR2 SQSDAQ.

There are many counts of this clone. V and J are TRBV19 and TRBJ1-2, with D maybe TRBD1 (6 bases). V was trimmed by 8 bases and J by 4 bases, leaving 17 bases between them. The germline V gene has CDR1 LNHDA and CDR2 SQIVND (reference sequence). There are 14 residues in the CDR3. DNA of the CDR3: TGTGCCAGTTTCGGACAGCGGGGTCTCTATGGCTACACCTTC. Its protein product is CASFGQRGLYGYTF.

This chain joins TRBV9 and TRBJ1-2; D gene unclear. Looked up from germline, CDR1 is SGDLS and CDR2 is YYNGEE. The CDR3 totals 13 residues. Deletions cut 0 bases from V and 8 bases from J, with 11 bases between. The CDR3 loop is CASSVEKGGGYTF. In nucleotides, the CDR3 is TGTGCCAGCAGCGTAGAGAAGGGAGGAGGCTACACCTTC.

This clone was picked up a small number of times. The chain combines TRBV7-8 with TRBJ2-5; maybe TRBD2 (6 bases). CDR1 and CDR2 from the germline V gene are SGHVS and FQNEAQ. This CDR3 region has 14 residues. V lost 3 bases and J lost 5, with 13 bases in between. The CDR3 loop is CASSFGGFGETQYF. The CDR3 DNA is TGTGCCAGCAGCTTCGGGGGTTTCGGGGAGACCCAGTACTTC.

The rearrangement uses TRBV25-1 and TRBJ1-2, with 9 bases identical to TRBD1. CDR3 length: 18 residues. The germline gives CDR1 MGHDK, CDR2 SYGVNS. V lost 2 bases to trimming and J lost 7 bases; unmatched junction nucleotides: 17. The CDR3 here is CASSEAGGGGTGYFGYTF. CDR3 in DNA: TGTGCCAGCAGTGAAGCCGGAGGGGGTGGGACAGGGTATTTTGGCTACACCTTC.

There are a few counts of this clone. The genes are TRBV3-1 (or the pseudogene TRBV3-2) and TRBJ2-2, with 9 positions matching TRBD2. There are 17 residues in the CDR3. Germline CDR1 is LGHDT and CDR2 is YNNKEL (reference sequence). With V trimmed by 4 bases and J by 1 base, 7 bases remained unmatched. This CDR3 is CASSRGGGALNTGELFF. The CDR3 DNA follows: TGTGCCAGCAGCCGTGGCGGGGGGGCCCTGAACACCGGGGAGCTGTTTTTT.

This chain connects TRBV27 to TRBJ2-1, with 7 bases identical to TRBD1. This CDR3 region has 15 residues. Per germline, CDR1 MNHEY and CDR2 SMNVEV (reference sequence). J lost 8 bases, V lost 3 bases, and 10 bases had no gene match. Written as DNA, the CDR3 is TGTGCCAGCAGTTTCCCAGGGGGAAGGGGCGATGAGCAGTTCTTC. This encodes CASSFPGGRGDEQFF.

This clone showed up just once. CDR3 sequence: CASSFGQSQETQYF. CDR3 coding DNA: TGTGCCAGCAGCTTTGGACAGTCTCAAGAGACCCAGTACTTC. The chain combines TRBV11-2 with TRBJ2-5; the D gene is possibly TRBD1 (6 bases). V was cut by 3 bases and J by 2 bases, with 10 bases left in between. The CDR3 covers 14 residues. CDR1 SGHAT and CDR2 FQNNGV come from the germline V gene.

This sequence joins TRBV14 and TRBJ1-5; 8 nucleotides agree with TRBD1. Per germline, CDR1 SGHDN and CDR2 FVKESK. The CDR3 sequence is 13 residues long. The trim removed 4 bases at V and 9 bases at J, leaving 5 bases unmatched. The CDR3 nucleotides read TGTGCCAGCAGCCGAGGACAGGGAGTGCCCCAGCATTTT. This codes for CASSRGQGVPQHF.

This clone came up a few times. This chain links TRBV7-8 with TRBJ1-5; D not certain. There are 19 residues in the CDR3. Germline V CDR1 and CDR2: SGHVS, FQNEAQ. Trimming took off 5 bases at V and 0 bases at J, with 23 bases between the two ends. CDR3 nucleotides: TGTGCCAGCAGCGCTAGAGAGGGTGGCCCGACATTTAGCAATCAGCCCCAGCATTTT. Its protein product is CASSAREGGPTFSNQPQHF.

The chain couples TRBV6-5 to TRBJ1-5; TRBD1 might be the D (6 bases). Per the germline V gene, CDR1 is MNHEY and CDR2 is SVGAGI. This CDR3 spans 15 amino acids. The ends were cut back, 8 bases at V and 1 base at J, with 15 bases in the middle. Here the CDR3 reads CASLFSTGSNQPQHF. The CDR3 DNA follows: TGTGCCAGCTTGTTTTCGACAGGAAGCAATCAGCCCCAGCATTTT.

The chain joins TRBV25-1 to TRBJ1-2; possible D gene TRBD1, 6 bases. Between the trimmed V and J ends, which lost 4 bases and 7 bases, there was a span of 10 bases. This CDR3 region has 12 residues. The germline gives CDR1 MGHDK, CDR2 SYGVNS. As DNA, the CDR3 is TGTGCCAGCAGTGTGGCAGGGGCTGGCTACACCTTC. Translating it yields CASSVAGAGYTF.

The chain combines TRBV15 with TRBJ2-7; 7 nucleotides match TRBD1. Germline V gene data show CDR1 as LNHNV and CDR2 as YYDKDF (reference sequence). The CDR3 has 15 amino acids. V dropped 0 bases and J dropped 4; count of bases not matched to a gene: 6. The CDR3: CATSRDTGAYYEQYF. CDR3 in DNA: TGTGCCACCAGCAGAGACACAGGGGCTTATTACGAGCAGTACTTC. Variable domain in full (rest from reference TRBV15 and TRBJ2-7): DAMVIQNPRYQVTQFGKPVTLSCSQTLNHNVMYWYQQKSSQAPKLLFHYYDKDFNNEADTPDNFQSRRPNTSFCFLDIRSPGLGDTAMYLCATSRDTGAYYEQYFGPGTRLTVT.

The chain recombines TRBV20-1 with TRBJ1-1; 7 bases are shared with TRBD1. The V and J ends lost 3 bases and 11 bases, in that order; junction bases with no gene match: 9. The CDR3 is made up of 12 amino acids. The germline gives CDR1 DFQATT, CDR2 SNEGSKA (reference sequence). In nucleotides, the CDR3 is TGCAGTGCTAGTAGTCAGGGGGTTTCCGCTTTCTTT. Protein sequence: CSASSQGVSAFF.

The genes are TRBV9 and TRBJ2-7; 7 bases match TRBD1. V was pared by 3 bases and J by 3 bases, with 9 bases of the junction left unmatched. The CDR3 runs 15 residues. Per germline, CDR1 SGDLS and CDR2 YYNGEE. The CDR3 spells CASSAQTGAIYEQYF. In DNA form, the CDR3 reads TGTGCCAGCAGCGCGCAAACAGGGGCGATCTACGAGCAGTACTTC.

The chain carries TRBV6-5 and TRBJ1-1; 7 nucleotides line up with TRBD1. The ends lost 6 bases at V and 5 bases at J; junction bases unmatched: 9. Germline CDR1 is MNHEY and CDR2 is SVGAGI. The CDR3 totals 14 residues. The chain's CDR3 is CASSLDQGVTEAFF. CDR3 DNA: TGTGCCAGCAGCCTGGACCAGGGGGTGACTGAAGCTTTCTTT.

The DNA of the CDR3 is TGTGCCAGCAGTTCCAGACTAGCGGGAAACACCGGGGAGCTGTTTTTT. This codes for CASSSRLAGNTGELFF. The V gene is TRBV6-2 or TRBV6-3, the J gene TRBJ2-2; 11 bases are shared with TRBD2. Germline V gives CDR1 MNHEY, CDR2 SVGEGT. V dropped 4 bases and J dropped 2; count of bases not matched to a gene: 3. This CDR3 comprises 16 residues.

This rearrangement joins TRBV18 to TRBJ1-4; TRBD1 is a possible D gene (6 bases). Trimming left V 0 bases short and J 5 bases short, with 13 bases between. Germline V CDR1 and CDR2: KGHSH, LQKENI. This CDR3 comprises 16 residues. In nucleotides, the CDR3 is TGTGCCAGCTCACCACCTGGCAGGACAGTCAATGAAAAACTGTTTTTT. Residues: CASSPPGRTVNEKLFF.

The chain recombines TRBV9 with TRBJ2-5, with 11 bases matching TRBD2. CDR3 size: 15 residues. CDR1 and CDR2 (germline): SGDLS, YYNGEE. The trim removed 3 bases at V and 5 bases at J, leaving 6 bases unmatched. Here the CDR3 reads CASSGLAGGWETQYF. CDR3 nucleotide sequence: TGTGCCAGCAGCGGCCTAGCGGGGGGATGGGAGACCCAGTACTTC. The full variable domain, its missing parts supplied by reference TRBV9 and TRBJ2-5, is DSGVTQTPKHLITATGQRVTLRCSPRSGDLSVYWYQQSLDQGLQFLIQYYNGEERAKGNILERFSAQQFPDLHSELNLSSLELGDSALYFCASSGLAGGWETQYFGPGTRLLVL.

The V gene is TRBV29-1, the J gene TRBJ2-5, with TRBD1 matching 10 bases. The trim removed 7 bases at V and 5 bases at J, leaving 7 bases unmatched. Germline V CDR1 and CDR2: SQVTM, ANQGSEA. The CDR3 runs to 13 residues. This CDR3 is CSARGQGVETQYF. The CDR3 nucleotides are TGCAGCGCCCGCGGACAGGGGGTGGAGACCCAGTACTTC.

This sequence joins TRBV6-2 or TRBV6-3 and TRBJ1-2; perhaps TRBD1 as D (5 bases). CDR1 and CDR2 (germline): MNHEY, SVGEGT. The V gene lost 7 bases and the J gene lost 4 bases, with 13 bases spanning the gap. The CDR3 consists of 13 residues. The CDR3: CASTPRTLYGYTF. The CDR3, as DNA: TGTGCCAGCACCCCTCGGACACTCTATGGCTACACCTTC.